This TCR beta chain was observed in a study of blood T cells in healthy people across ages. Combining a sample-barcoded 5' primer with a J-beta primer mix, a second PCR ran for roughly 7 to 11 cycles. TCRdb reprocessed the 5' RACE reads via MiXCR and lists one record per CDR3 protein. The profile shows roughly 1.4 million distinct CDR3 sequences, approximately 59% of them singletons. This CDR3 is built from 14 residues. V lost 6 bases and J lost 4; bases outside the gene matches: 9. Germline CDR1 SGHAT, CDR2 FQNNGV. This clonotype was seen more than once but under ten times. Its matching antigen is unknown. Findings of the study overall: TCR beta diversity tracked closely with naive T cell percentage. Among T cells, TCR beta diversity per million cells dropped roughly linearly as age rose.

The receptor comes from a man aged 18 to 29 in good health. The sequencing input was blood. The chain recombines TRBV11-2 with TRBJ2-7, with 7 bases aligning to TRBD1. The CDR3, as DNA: TGTGCCAGCAGGAACCGGGACAGAAGTTACGAGCAGTACTTC. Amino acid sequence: CASRNRDRSYEQYF.